The rows below give T cell receptor beta chains drawn from one sample of a study of cytomegalovirus exposure and HLA in healthy donors. Sequencing was performed with immunoSEQ multiplex PCR; in TCRdb, only in-frame clones are kept and a portion is missing. The top ten clones hold about 1.3% of a sample with 160,000 or so clones, approximately 79% of them seen once. Source material: PBMCs. The receptors come from a man aged 55-75 years in good health and CMV-seronegative. The CDR3 runs from the conserved cysteine through the conserved F or W.

J gene: TRBJ1-1
V gene: TRBV7-9
CDR3 protein: CASSPLGSRNTEAFF

J gene: TRBJ1-4
V gene: TRBV4-3
CDR3 protein: CASSQPPGQGYEKLFF

J gene: TRBJ2-7
V gene: TRBV9
CDR3 protein: CASSFGSSTGYEQYF

J gene: TRBJ2-7
V gene: TRBV7-9
CDR3 protein: CASSWDRLRAREQYF

J gene: TRBJ2-7
V gene: TRBV28
CDR3 protein: CASSSPHRTGDYEQYF

J gene: TRBJ2-7
V gene: TRBV7-2
CDR3 protein: CASSLGGGGAVSYEQYF

J gene: TRBJ1-1
V gene: TRBV4-2
CDR3 protein: CASSQEPGLGTEAFF

J gene: TRBJ1-1
V gene: TRBV5-1
CDR3 protein: CASRTGEGLNTEAFF

J gene: TRBJ1-5
V gene: TRBV4-2
CDR3 protein: CASSGAGQGNQPQHF

J gene: TRBJ1-3
V gene: TRBV4-1
CDR3 protein: CASRAAGVGNTIYF

J gene: TRBJ1-1
V gene: TRBV7-3
CDR3 protein: CASSLTRENTEAFF

J gene: TRBJ2-2
V gene: TRBV6-1
CDR3 protein: CASSDSGGVGELFF

J gene: TRBJ2-5
V gene: TRBV4-3
CDR3 protein: CASSQYPPKTGYQETQYF

J gene: TRBJ2-1
V gene: TRBV29-1
CDR3 protein: CSVTGTSANEQFF

J gene: TRBJ2-7
V gene: TRBV19
CDR3 protein: CASSIQGNEQYF

J gene: TRBJ1-4
V gene: TRBV29-1
CDR3 protein: CSGRDSLGLFF

J gene: TRBJ1-1
V gene: TRBV30
CDR3 protein: CAWRPILRGRSLNTEAFF

J gene: TRBJ2-3
V gene: TRBV4-3
CDR3 protein: CASSHVGTGYTDTQYF

J gene: TRBJ2-7
V gene: TRBV7-9
CDR3 protein: CSSSPFSGGAFEQYF

J gene: TRBJ1-1
V gene: TRBV29-1
CDR3 protein: CSVLQGEMNTEAFF

J gene: TRBJ2-5
V gene: TRBV19
CDR3 protein: CASSISRGLVETQYF

J gene: TRBJ2-5
V gene: TRBV11-2
CDR3 protein: CASSLDLGVAQETQYF

J gene: TRBJ2-2
V gene: TRBV6-6
CDR3 protein: CASVGGPAGELFF

J gene: TRBJ2-5
V gene: TRBV21-1
CDR3 protein: CASPEWASEQETQYF

J gene: TRBJ1-6
V gene: TRBV18
CDR3 protein: CASSPTGDNSPLHF

J gene: TRBJ1-4
V gene: TRBV15
CDR3 protein: CATSRGPLTGGNEKLFF

J gene: TRBJ1-1
V gene: TRBV9
CDR3 protein: CASSVEKGLRAEAFF

J gene: TRBJ2-5
V gene: TRBV10-3
CDR3 protein: CAISESDRGLQETQYF

J gene: TRBJ2-2
V gene: TRBV5-4
CDR3 protein: CASWAGRENTGELFF

J gene: TRBJ2-7
V gene: TRBV7-8
CDR3 protein: CAGSRGRLGYEQYF

J gene: TRBJ1-3
V gene: TRBV11-2
CDR3 protein: CASSLEPGQGALYF

J gene: TRBJ2-5
V gene: TRBV27
CDR3 protein: CASKSSGYQETQYF

J gene: TRBJ1-3
V gene: TRBV11-2
CDR3 protein: CASSSLTGVGNTIYF

J gene: TRBJ2-5
V gene: TRBV5-4
CDR3 protein: CASSASLYQETQYF

J gene: TRBJ1-6
V gene: TRBV28
CDR3 protein: CASSTPGTANSPLHF

J gene: TRBJ2-3
V gene: TRBV28
CDR3 protein: CASSLETGKADTQYF